The TCR beta chain described here comes from a study of CD8 T cells in ankylosing spondylitis. Notes on the study in general: Clones that were linked to disease were CD8+ and were relatively rare in peripheral blood. Apparently characteristic of ankylosing spondylitis blood was a TCR beta motif (about 8 highly homologous variants).

With regard to this clonotype: Its antigen is still unknown. A much larger clone differs by one base, so this may be a read error.

CDR1 MNHNY and CDR2 SVGAGI come from the germline V gene (reference sequence). The germline V and J ends were trimmed by 0 bases and 6 bases, with 2 bases remaining between them. This CDR3 comprises 12 residues. Generation of TCR beta libraries employed quantitative 5'-RACE incorporating molecular barcodes. TCRdb recomputed calls from the 5' RACE reads with MiXCR, one row per CDR3 protein. The repertoire includes more than 400,000 distinct CDR3 sequences, roughly 5.2% of them detected once, and 3% to 4% sits in the top ten. This TCR was sampled from a male donor with ankylosing spondylitis. The chain recombines TRBV6-6 with TRBJ1-4; unclear D gene. Specimen: blood, either unsorted or a sorted T cell fraction (not recorded which). The CDR3: CASSYSDEKLFF. The CDR3, as DNA: TGTGCCAGCAGTTACTCCGATGAAAAACTGTTTTTT.